The sequence of this TCR beta chain was determined in a study of CD8 T cells in Susac syndrome (dated by TCRdb to between 2019 and 2020). About the study as a whole: Repertoire sequencing was used to test whether CD8+ T cell activation and differentiation in Susac syndrome was antigen driven. Results the study describes overall, beyond this receptor: The number of individuals in the TCR sequencing and HLA analysis was acknowledged as relatively small.

In regard to this clonotype: The antigen it recognizes is unknown. No base qualities exist here, and no much larger clone lies one base off it.

The CDR3 has 15 amino acids, counting the end cysteine and phenylalanine. Left in the record is the CDR3 DNA by itself, 45 bases read in frame from the first base. V lost 4 bases and J lost 5 bases; the stretch between them is 17 bases long. CDR1 and CDR2 (LGHDT, YNNKEL) derive from the germline V gene (reference sequence). Peripheral blood CD8+ and CD4+ T cells from healthy donors, Susac syndrome patients and multiple sclerosis patients were profiled by high-throughput TCR beta sequencing. Healthy donors were included as age- and sex-matched controls. Bulk CD8+ and CD4+ T cells were purified by magnetic negative isolation, while CD8+ TEMRA cells were enriched using FACS. Blood was collected in EDTA tubes and processed within 24 hours, with PBMCs isolated through density gradient centrifugation. PBMCs intended for TCR sequencing were cryopreserved in liquid nitrogen and thawed later in a water bath at 37 degrees C. A purity of at least 90% was achieved for sorted or isolated CD4+, CD8+ and CD8+ TEMRA cells.

RNA was extracted with the RNeasy kit and 0.5 to 1 ug was reverse transcribed using random hexamers. The immunoSEQ multiplex PCR assay, which covers 54 Vbeta and 13 Jbeta segments, was used to amplify TCR beta CDR3 regions. PCR amplification bias was corrected by using a synthetic template baseline for primer optimization and computational correction. The paper's data handling went like this. Reads were annotated to V, D and J genes per IMGT and analyzed with immunoSEQ Analyzer, keeping only productive sequences. Clonality was calculated as one minus the Shannon entropy normalized by log2 of the number of productive unique sequences. For each patient and control, public and private clones were evaluated within the 100 most prevalent clones. Clones were defined as Susac-specific when absent from the healthy and MS cohorts, from over 950 published viral clones and from other ImmuneACCESS disease sequences. TCRdb trimmed the raw reads at Q25, called clones with MiXCR and kept productive beta chains. For every CDR3 protein sequence, its rows merge into one entry that carries the most common genes and DNA. The V and J calls and clone size are TCRdb's, not the authors'. For this sample there are some 150,000 distinct CDR3 sequences; roughly 95% appear just once. Of the sample, 0.075% to 0.09% falls within the top ten clones.

Sequencing used CD4+ T cells from PBMCs. The sequence was obtained from a human donor in good health. The chain couples TRBV3-1 to TRBJ1-1; too little of a D gene remains to name it. The CDR3 is CASSPTTARETEAFF. The bases read TGTGCCAGCAGCCCAACAACGGCGAGGGAGACTGAAGCTTTCTTT.